One and the same sample provided the 6 T cell receptor beta chains below, sequenced in a study of cytomegalovirus exposure and HLA in healthy donors. The PCR ran on 60 Vbeta and 13 Jbeta primers. Assay used: immunoSEQ multiplex PCR; TCRdb lists only in-frame clones, some missing. The sample yields more than 65,000 clones, about four fifths seen once. Sequences were obtained from PBMCs. Source of these receptors: a man younger than 35 in good health and CMV-seropositive.

V is TRBV2 and J is TRBJ2-7; 7 nucleotides align to TRBD2. Germline V gene data show CDR1 as SNHLY and CDR2 as FYNNEI. The trim removed 2 bases at V and 3 bases at J, leaving 4 bases unmatched. The CDR3 covers 14 residues. Here the CDR3 reads CASSESSGFYEQYF. The CDR3 DNA is TGTGCCAGCAGTGAATCTAGCGGCTTCTACGAGCAGTACTTC.

CDR3 in DNA: TGTGCCAGCACCACCTTGGGACTAGCGGGGGACTACGAGCAGTACTTC. The encoded protein is CASTTLGLAGDYEQYF. V gene TRBV5-8 combines with J gene TRBJ2-7; 14 positions agree with TRBD2. This CDR3 comprises 16 residues. Germline-derived CDR1 and CDR2 are SGHTS and YDEGEE. Trimming cost V 6 bases and J 3 bases; bases outside gene matches: 8.

The chain joins TRBV7-6 to TRBJ2-1; 11 bases are shared with TRBD2. CDR1 is SGHVS, CDR2 FNYEAQ, per germline. V lost 1 base and J lost 12; bases outside the gene matches: 8. This CDR3 is built from 15 residues. Written as DNA, the CDR3 is TGTGCCAGCAGCTTAGATGGACTAGCGGGTGATCGGCAGTTCTTC. Amino acid sequence: CASSLDGLAGDRQFF. The variable domain in full, completed from reference TRBV7-6 and TRBJ2-1, reads GAGVSQSPRYKVTKRGQDVALRCDPISGHVSLYWYRQALGQGPEFLTYFNYEAQQDKSGLPNDRFSAERPEGSISTLTIQRTEQRDSAMYRCASSLDGLAGDRQFFGPGTRLTVL.

Only one count was recorded for this clone. The V gene is TRBV18, the J gene TRBJ2-7; a weak D match, TRBD2 (6 bases). The length of the CDR3 is 14 residues. Deletions cut 4 bases from V and 6 bases from J, with 16 bases between. Germline assignment: CDR1 KGHSH and CDR2 LQKENI. The CDR3 spells CASSLDASGSEQYF. Here the CDR3 DNA reads TGTGCCAGCTCACTTGACGCGTCCGGGAGCGAGCAGTACTTC.

The chain is built from TRBV29-1 and TRBJ2-5; 12 bases align to TRBD2. The DNA end is a closer match to TRBJ2-7, so the J assignment may be wrong. Per the germline V gene, CDR1 is SQVTM and CDR2 is ANQGSEA. The CDR3 length is 12 residues. CDR3 region: CSVRTSGDEQYF. The CDR3 DNA follows: TGCAGCGTTCGGACTAGCGGGGACGAGCAGTACTTC.

This sequence joins TRBV5-6 and TRBJ2-1, with 9 bases that match TRBD2. The J segment lost 4 bases and the V segment lost 5 bases, leaving 4 bases of the junction unmatched. Looked up from germline, CDR1 is SGHDT and CDR2 is YYEEEE. This CDR3 contains 14 residues. The CDR3 DNA reads TGTGCCAGCAGTGTCGCGGGAGGGTACAATGAGCAGTTCTTC. Translating it yields CASSVAGGYNEQFF.